Presented here are 7 T cell receptor beta chains from one specimen sequenced in a study of molecular identifiers for immune sequencing clone quantification (dated by TCRdb to 2016 to 2018). To prepare the library, PCR was applied. The instrument was a NextSeq 500. The public reads were quality trimmed at Q25 with fastp and then assembled into clones with MiXCR by TCRdb, keeping productive beta chains. Under each unique CDR3 protein, matching rows form one entry showing the most common genes and DNA. The sample table shows hundreds of thousands of distinct CDR3 sequences, and 25% are seen once. The ten largest make up about 0.73% of the sample. The sample taken for sequencing was naive CD8+ T cells from blood, with Jurkat cell RNA spiked in. The cell subset or site label on this specimen signifies: FACS-sorted CD8+CD4-CCR7+CD45RA+ naive T cells. Receptors originate from a human donor in good health. Some libraries in this study had Jurkat cell RNA spiked in.

The chain combines TRBV3-1 with TRBJ1-4; D gene ambiguous. CDR3 size: 16 residues. Per the germline V gene, CDR1 is LGHDT and CDR2 is YNNKEL (reference sequence). Trimming took off 0 bases at V and 13 bases at J, with 21 bases between the two ends. Here the CDR3 reads CASSQEVYGLGRRLFF. The CDR3 DNA follows: TGTGCCAGCAGCCAAGAGGTATATGGCCTCGGGCGAAGACTGTTTTTT.

This clonotype was recorded a few times. The rearrangement links TRBV4-3 to TRBJ1-2, with unresolved D. Germline V gene data show CDR1 as LGHNA and CDR2 as YSLEER. This CDR3 is built from 13 residues. Trimming took 6 bases from V and 2 from J, leaving 10 bases between them. The CDR3 spells CASSPWINYGYTF. CDR3 DNA sequence: TGCGCCAGCAGTCCCTGGATAAACTATGGCTACACCTTC.

This clonotype turned up a few times. The chain joins TRBV9 to TRBJ2-2; D call uncertain. Trimming cost V 0 bases and J 5 bases, with 8 bases left between them. This CDR3 spans 14 amino acids. Germline loops: CDR1 SGDLS, CDR2 YYNGEE. Here the CDR3 reads CASSVASDTGELFF. CDR3 coding DNA: TGTGCCAGCAGCGTAGCGTCAGATACCGGGGAGCTGTTTTTT.

The chain links TRBV12-3 or TRBV12-4 to TRBJ1-3; D is uncertain. CDR3 length: 14 amino acids. Deletions cut 0 bases from V and 2 bases from J, with 5 bases between. CDR3 in DNA: TGTGCCAGCAGTTTAGCGGGAACTGGAAACACCATATATTTT. Encoded protein: CASSLAGTGNTIYF.

Only a few counts were recorded for this clonotype. The V and J genes are TRBV7-9 and TRBJ2-1, with 9 bases identical to TRBD2. With 5 bases clipped from V and 7 bases from J, the junction kept 12 bases outside the gene matches. CDR3 length: 16 amino acids. Per germline, CDR1 SEHNR and CDR2 FQNEAQ (reference sequence). CDR3 protein: CASSPSRGGAINEQFF. CDR3 in DNA: TGTGCCAGCAGCCCTTCGCGGGGGGGGGCAATAAATGAGCAGTTCTTC.

This clonotype was recorded many times. The CDR3 loop is CSARTGVRGYTDTQYF. CDR3 coding DNA: TGCAGTGCTAGGACTGGTGTGCGGGGTTACACAGATACGCAGTATTTT. J is TRBJ2-3 and V is TRBV20-1; D perhaps matches TRBD2 (6 bases). Deletions cut 3 bases from V and 2 bases from J, with 18 bases between. Germline lookup yields CDR1 DFQATT and CDR2 SNEGSKA (reference sequence). The CDR3 covers 16 residues.

The table lists this clonotype with a few counts. The chain joins TRBV20-1 to TRBJ2-7; D is unclear. Germline CDR1 is DFQATT and CDR2 is SNEGSKA (reference sequence). The V end lost 3 bases, the J end lost 6 bases, and 24 bases lay between the germline ends. The CDR3 loop spans 16 amino acids. CDR3 region: CSASLIPGSGMSEQYF. The CDR3 DNA reads as TGCAGTGCTAGTCTAATTCCGGGCTCTGGAATGAGCGAGCAGTACTTC.